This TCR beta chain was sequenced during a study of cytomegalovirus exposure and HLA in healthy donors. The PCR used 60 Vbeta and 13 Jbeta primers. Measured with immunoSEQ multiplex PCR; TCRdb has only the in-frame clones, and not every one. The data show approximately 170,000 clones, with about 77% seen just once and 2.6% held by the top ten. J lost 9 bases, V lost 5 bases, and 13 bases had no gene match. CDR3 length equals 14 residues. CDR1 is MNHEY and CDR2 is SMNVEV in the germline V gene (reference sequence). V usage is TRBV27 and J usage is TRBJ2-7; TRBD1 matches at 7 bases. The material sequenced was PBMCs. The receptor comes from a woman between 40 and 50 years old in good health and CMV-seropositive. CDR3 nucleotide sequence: TGTGCCAGCAGTACCGCCGGGACAGTCGCCTCGCAGTACTTC. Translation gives CASSTAGTVASQYF.